Presented here are 27 T cell receptor beta chains from one specimen sequenced in a study of T cells in narcolepsy. Libraries were prepared by immunoSEQ multiplex PCR; TCRdb keeps only in-frame clonotypes and omits some of them. This sample has 24,000 or so clones, with roughly 81% found just once. The specimen was CD45RA- memory CD4+ T cells from PBMCs. The receptor set was obtained from a human donor with narcolepsy.

J is TRBJ1-1 and V is TRBV29-1; D is possibly TRBD1 (5 bases). This CDR3 region has 14 residues. The germline CDR1 and CDR2 sequences are SQVTM and ANQGSEA. Trimming removed 7 bases from V and 0 bases from J, with 15 bases in between. Here the CDR3 reads CSARRGFMNTEAFF. In DNA form, the CDR3 reads TGCAGCGCACGTCGGGGGTTCATGAACACTGAAGCTTTCTTT. Filled out from reference TRBV29-1 and TRBJ1-1, the complete variable domain reads SAVISQKPSRDICQRGTSLTIQCQVDSQVTMMFWYRQQPGQSLTLIATANQGSEATYESGFVIDKFPISRPNLTFSTLTVSNMSPEDSSIYLCSARRGFMNTEAFFGQGTRLTVV.

A remark on this clone: One end of the junction fails to match germline, which may point to a read error. This chain joins TRBV7-7 and TRBJ2-1; tentatively, D is TRBD1 (5 bases). CDR3 size: 13 residues. Germline-derived CDR1 and CDR2 are SSHAT and FNYEAQ (reference sequence). CDR3 sequence: CASSLSGLGEQFF. CDR3 bases: TGTGCTAGCAGCTTATCAGGGTTGGGTGAGCAGTTCTTC. Variable domain in full (rest from reference TRBV7-7 and TRBJ2-1): GAGVSQSPRYKVTKRGQDVTLRCDPISSHATLYWYQQALGQGPEFLTYFNYEAQPDKSGLPSDRFSAERPEGSISTLTIQRTEQRDSAMYRCASSLSGLGEQFFGPGTRLTVL.

The table lists this clone with a few counts. This sequence joins TRBV7-8 and TRBJ2-1; the D gene is possibly TRBD2 (6 bases). The CDR3 is 14 amino acids. V was cut by 4 bases and J by 9 bases, with 16 bases left in between. The germline gives CDR1 SGHVS, CDR2 FQNEAQ. The CDR3 spells CASSYPLGGTEQFF. CDR3 DNA: TGTGCCAGCAGCTACCCACTGGGAGGTACTGAGCAGTTCTTC.

This clone was seen a single time. This chain links TRBV13 with TRBJ2-7; 7 bases align to TRBD2. This CDR3 spans 15 amino acids. Losses at the gene ends were 5 bases for V and 2 bases for J; bases not matched to a gene: 9. CDR1 and CDR2 from the germline V gene are PRHDT and FYEKMQ (reference sequence). The CDR3 loop is CASSRHGSGAYEQYF. In DNA form, the CDR3 reads TGTGCCAGCAGCCGCCATGGGAGCGGGGCCTACGAGCAGTACTTC.

V is TRBV11-2 and J is TRBJ2-5; D unclear. Looked up from germline, CDR1 is SGHAT and CDR2 is FQNNGV. CDR3 size: 14 residues. V was pared by 1 base and J by 7 bases, with 13 bases between. CDR3: CASSLVTVKGTQYF. CDR3 nucleotide sequence: TGTGCCAGCAGCTTAGTAACAGTTAAAGGGACCCAGTACTTC.

CDR3 sequence (DNA): TGTGCCAGCAGCCCTTCTAGCGGGAAGGCAGATACGCAGTATTTT. Encoded protein: CASSPSSGKADTQYF. This chain joins TRBV7-8 and TRBJ2-3, with 9 bases fitting TRBD2. In germline, CDR1 is SGHVS, CDR2 FQNEAQ. V shed 5 bases and J 4 bases; nucleotides not matched to a gene: 7. The CDR3 sequence is 15 residues long.

This chain links TRBV7-9 with TRBJ1-5, with D possibly TRBD1 on 5 matching bases. V was trimmed by 5 bases and J by 5 bases, leaving 10 bases between them. CDR1 and CDR2 (germline): SEHNR, FQNEAQ (reference sequence). The CDR3 consists of 13 residues. CDR3 sequence: CASSPTGHQPQHF. For the CDR3, the DNA is TGTGCCAGCAGCCCAACAGGTCATCAGCCCCAGCATTTT. Full variable domain (outside the CDR3, taken from reference TRBV7-9 and TRBJ1-5): DTGVSQNPRHKITKRGQNVTFRCDPISEHNRLYWYRQTLGQGPEFLTYFQNEAQLEKSRLLSDRFSAERPKGSFSTLEIQRTEQGDSAMYLCASSPTGHQPQHFGDGTRLSIL.

V usage is TRBV18 and J usage is TRBJ1-4, with D tentatively TRBD1 (5 bases). The CDR3 contains 16 residues. Trimming removed 2 bases from V and 0 bases from J, with 10 bases in between. Per the germline V gene, CDR1 is KGHSH and CDR2 is LQKENI. The CDR3 spells CASSPSQGATNEKLFF. The DNA for the CDR3 is TGTGCCAGCTCACCATCTCAGGGAGCAACTAATGAAAAACTGTTTTTT.

This clone was detected only a few times. V gene TRBV6-5 combines with J gene TRBJ2-7, with TRBD2 matching over 15 bases. Trimming at V came to 4 bases and at J to 6 bases, leaving 7 bases not matched to a gene. The CDR3 is 16 residues long. Germline V gives CDR1 MNHEY, CDR2 SVGAGI. CDR3 protein: CASSFRTSGRAGEQYF. DNA for the CDR3: TGTGCCAGCAGTTTCCGGACTAGCGGGAGGGCCGGCGAGCAGTACTTC.

The chain recombines TRBV6-5 with TRBJ2-5; D might be TRBD2 (6 bases). Near its end, the DNA agrees better with TRBJ2-7, so the J call may be wrong. This CDR3 is 15 amino acids long. The germline V gene has CDR1 MNHEY and CDR2 SVGAGI. In nucleotides, the CDR3 is TGTGCCAGCAGTTATGGACTGGGGGGACGGCACGAGCAGTACTTC. Amino acid sequence: CASSYGLGGRHEQYF.

This chain connects TRBV19 to TRBJ2-5; TRBD1 matches at 9 bases. Losses at the gene ends were 10 bases for V and 5 bases for J; bases not matched to a gene: 8. The germline gives CDR1 LNHDA, CDR2 SQIVND (reference sequence). The CDR3 has 13 amino acids. In nucleotides, the CDR3 is TGTGCCACAGAGGACAGGGGCGGGGAGACCCAGTACTTC. Encoded protein: CATEDRGGETQYF. Full variable domain (missing parts from reference TRBV19 and TRBJ2-5): DGGITQSPKYLFRKEGQNVTLSCEQNLNHDAMYWYRQDPGQGLRLIYYSQIVNDFQKGDIAEGYSVSREKKESFPLTVTSAQKNPTAFYLCATEDRGGETQYFGPGTRLLVL.

The V call is TRBV29-1, the J call TRBJ1-1; D unresolved. Looked up from germline, CDR1 is SQVTM and CDR2 is ANQGSEA. V was clipped by 6 bases and J by 1 base, with 6 bases between them. The CDR3 runs 11 residues. The CDR3 DNA is TGCAGCGTGGGCAAGAACACTGAAGCTTTCTTT. It specifies CSVGKNTEAFF.

CDR3 in DNA: TGTGCCAGCAGCTTGCCCAGACAGGGCCAAAGCTCTGGAAACACCATATATTTT. It specifies CASSLPRQGQSSGNTIYF. V is TRBV5-6 and J is TRBJ1-3, with TRBD1 identical over 7 bases. Trimming took 1 base from V and 0 from J; bases not matched to a gene: 10. The CDR3 is 18 amino acids. From germline, CDR1 is SGHDT and CDR2 YYEEEE.

This rearrangement joins TRBV6-6 to TRBJ2-7, with a tentative D call TRBD2 (7 bases). Germline-derived CDR1 and CDR2 are MNHNY and SVGAGI (reference sequence). Trimming removed 8 bases at V and 5 bases at J, with 22 bases between. The CDR3 contains 15 residues. CDR3 amino acids: CASVGRGPGSDEQYF. The CDR3 bases are TGTGCCAGCGTTGGGCGGGGGCCAGGGAGTGACGAGCAGTACTTC.

This clone was counted a single time. The CDR3 nucleotides read TGTGCCAGCGGGATATTACCCAACGAGCAGTACTTC. Protein product: CASGILPNEQYF. The V call is TRBV28, the J call TRBJ2-7; D gene unclear. V lost 8 bases to trimming and J lost 5 bases, with 13 bases between them. Germline CDR1 reads MDHEN; CDR2 reads SYDVKM. This CDR3 has 12 residues.

The V call is TRBV5-5, the J call TRBJ1-1; 8 nucleotides align to TRBD1. This CDR3 is 14 amino acids long. V was clipped by 0 bases and J by 5 bases; unmatched bases: 3. Per germline, CDR1 SGHKS and CDR2 YYEKEE (reference sequence). CDR3 bases: TGTGCCAGCAGCTTGGGGACAGGGTGGACTGAAGCTTTCTTT. Its protein is CASSLGTGWTEAFF.

The rearrangement links TRBV7-3 to TRBJ2-1, with 7 bases matching TRBD2. The CDR3 is 16 amino acids. Germline V gene sequence: CDR1 SGHTA, CDR2 FQGTGA. Germline trimming cut 5 bases from V and 5 bases from J; bases unmatched to any gene: 12. The CDR3 DNA is TGTGCCAGCAGCCTTACCTCGGGAGGAGGCGACAATGAGCAGTTCTTC. Residues: CASSLTSGGGDNEQFF.

The genes are TRBV7-2 and TRBJ2-2; the D is unclear. Germline lookup yields CDR1 SGHTA and CDR2 FQGNSA. V lost 5 bases, J lost 3 bases, and 10 bases lay in between. The CDR3 is 14 amino acids. CDR3 protein: CASSPRRDTGELFF. The DNA for the CDR3 is TGTGCCAGCAGCCCGAGACGTGACACCGGGGAGCTGTTTTTT.

The chain joins TRBV14 to TRBJ2-1, with D perhaps TRBD1 (6 bases). Per the germline V gene, CDR1 is SGHDN and CDR2 is FVKESK. The V end lost 1 base, the J end lost 0 bases, and 25 bases lay between the germline ends. This CDR3 comprises 21 residues. CDR3 protein: CASSQAGRGFSTKSSYNEQFF. CDR3 in DNA: TGTGCCAGCAGCCAAGCCGGTAGGGGGTTTAGCACCAAGAGCTCCTACAATGAGCAGTTCTTC.

The CDR3 DNA reads as TGTGCCAGCAGCCCTGAAAAACTGTTTTTT. It translates to CASSPEKLFF. The chain joins TRBV7-9 to TRBJ1-4; D remains unclear. V was cut by 5 bases and J by 7 bases, with 2 bases left in between. The CDR3 is 10 residues long. Germline CDR1 is SEHNR and CDR2 is FQNEAQ (reference sequence).

V is TRBV28 and J is TRBJ1-4; D is ambiguous. The CDR3 consists of 10 residues. Germline CDR1 reads MDHEN; CDR2 reads SYDVKM. V gave up 9 bases and J gave up 5 bases, with 4 bases separating them. The CDR3 here is CASSNEKLFF. In DNA form, the CDR3 reads TGTGCCAGTTCGAATGAAAAACTGTTTTTT.

V is TRBV7-2 and J is TRBJ2-1; 10 nucleotides line up with TRBD2. V gave up 2 bases and J gave up 7 bases; unmatched junction bases: 5. The CDR3 consists of 15 residues. Germline V gives CDR1 SGHTA, CDR2 FQGNSA. The CDR3 reads CASSLRLAGENEQFF. The CDR3 DNA is TGTGCCAGCAGCTTAAGGCTAGCGGGGGAGAATGAGCAGTTCTTC.

The V and J genes are TRBV6-1 and TRBJ2-1, with 7 nucleotides matching TRBD1. CDR3 length: 14 amino acids. Germline CDR1 MNHNS, CDR2 SASEGT. The junction had 2 bases not matched to a gene; V was cut back by 6 bases and J by 0 bases. The CDR3 loop is CASSAGGSYNEQFF. The CDR3 nucleotides are TGTGCCAGCAGCGCAGGGGGCTCCTACAATGAGCAGTTCTTC.

V usage is TRBV19 and J usage is TRBJ2-6; TRBD1 matches at 7 bases. J was trimmed by 0 bases and V by 6 bases; bases with no gene match: 5. From germline, CDR1 is LNHDA and CDR2 SQIVND (reference sequence). The length of the CDR3 is 16 residues. CDR3 nucleotide sequence: TGTGCCAGTAGCCGGGACAGTAGCTCTGGGGCCAACGTCCTGACTTTC. As protein: CASSRDSSSGANVLTF. The variable domain in full, completed from reference TRBV19 and TRBJ2-6, reads DGGITQSPKYLFRKEGQNVTLSCEQNLNHDAMYWYRQDPGQGLRLIYYSQIVNDFQKGDIAEGYSVSREKKESFPLTVTSAQKNPTAFYLCASSRDSSSGANVLTFGAGSRLTVL.

The gene calls are TRBV6-1 and TRBJ1-1, with 9 nucleotides matching TRBD1. Germline assignment: CDR1 MNHNS and CDR2 SASEGT. V trimming: 9 bases; J trimming: 5 bases; junction bases outside the gene matches: 7. This CDR3 contains 13 residues. For the CDR3, the DNA is TGTGCCAGTACAGGGGGCTTGGGGACTGAAGCTTTCTTT. This codes for CASTGGLGTEAFF.

This clone came up a few times. The J gene is TRBJ2-3, the V gene TRBV4-2; D possibly corresponds to TRBD2 (6 bases). In germline, CDR1 is LGHNA, CDR2 YNFKEQ. This CDR3 region has 16 residues. V was trimmed by 0 bases and J by 2 bases, leaving 12 bases between them. The DNA of the CDR3 is TGTGCCAGCAGCCAAGATCGGGGAGGCACCACAGATACGCAGTATTTT. This codes for CASSQDRGGTTDTQYF.

The chain joins TRBV28 to TRBJ2-1; D is tentatively TRBD1 or TRBD2 (6 bases each). V lost 6 bases, J lost 3 bases, and 21 bases lay in between. CDR1 and CDR2 from the germline V gene are MDHEN and SYDVKM. This CDR3 region has 17 residues. CDR3 sequence reads: CASSSLRRGAGYNEQFF. The DNA of the CDR3 is TGTGCCAGCAGCTCTCTTCGTAGGGGGGCCGGCTACAATGAGCAGTTCTTC.